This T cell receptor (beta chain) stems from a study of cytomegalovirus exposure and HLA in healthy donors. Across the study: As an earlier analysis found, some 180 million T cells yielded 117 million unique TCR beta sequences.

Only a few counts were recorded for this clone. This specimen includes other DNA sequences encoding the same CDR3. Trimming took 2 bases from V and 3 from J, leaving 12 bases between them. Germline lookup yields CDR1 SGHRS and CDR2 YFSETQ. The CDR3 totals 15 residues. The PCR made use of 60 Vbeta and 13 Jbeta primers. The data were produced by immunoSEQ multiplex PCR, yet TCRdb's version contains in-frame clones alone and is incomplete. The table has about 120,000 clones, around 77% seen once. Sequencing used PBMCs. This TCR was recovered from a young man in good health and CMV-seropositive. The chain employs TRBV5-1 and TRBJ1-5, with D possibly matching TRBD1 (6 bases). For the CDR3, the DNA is TGCGCCAGCAGCTTAGATGGACAGCCCAATCAGCCCCAGCATTTT. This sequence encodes CASSLDGQPNQPQHF.